The entry below gives a single T cell receptor beta chain sequence along with its context. No antigen is known for it. This sample is drawn from a study of vaccination effects on CD4 cells after COVID-19. Overall study: Antigen-specific CD4+ T cells expanded by the ViraFEST assay with viral peptide pools were then sequenced. Notes on the study in general: Researchers reported few convalescent patients and no early post-infection timepoints in the study. Pronounced clonal contraction occurred in clones induced by infection and by vaccine late after vaccination.

Trimming cost V 2 bases and J 8 bases; bases outside gene matches: 6. The CDR3 is 15 residues long. Germline CDR1 and CDR2: MNHEY and SMNVEV (reference sequence). TCRdb's table, derived via immunoSEQ multiplex PCR, lists solely in-frame clones and lacks some. The sample shows around 50,000 clones, around 74% of them seen only once. Following culture for about 11 days, CD4+ T cells were isolated. According to PCR results, the person was infected with SARS-CoV-2 between March and December 2020. Every participant took two doses of the BNT162b2 or mRNA-1273 vaccine. The TCR was taken from a human donor who had a prior SARS-CoV-2 infection. Sequenced here: CD4+ T cells from PBMCs cultured without peptide, sampled after COVID-19 vaccination. This chain connects TRBV27 to TRBJ1-6, with TRBD1 matching over 7 bases. The CDR3 nucleotides read TGTGCCAGCAGTTTAACCGACAGGGAGGATTCACCCCTCCACTTT. It specifies CASSLTDREDSPLHF.